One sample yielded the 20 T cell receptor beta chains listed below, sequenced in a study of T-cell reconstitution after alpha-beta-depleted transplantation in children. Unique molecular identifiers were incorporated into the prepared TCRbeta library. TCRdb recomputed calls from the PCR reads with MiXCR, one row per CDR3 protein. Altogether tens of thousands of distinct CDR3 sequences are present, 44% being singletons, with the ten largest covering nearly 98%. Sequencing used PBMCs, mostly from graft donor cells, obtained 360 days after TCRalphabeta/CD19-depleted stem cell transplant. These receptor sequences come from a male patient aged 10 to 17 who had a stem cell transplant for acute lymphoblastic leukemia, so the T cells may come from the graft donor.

CDR3 sequence: CASSPVWGGGSDTQYF. CDR3 in DNA: TGTGCCAGCAGTCCCGTCTGGGGGGGCGGGTCAGATACGCAGTATTTT. V is TRBV12-3 or TRBV12-4 and J is TRBJ2-3, with D possibly matching TRBD2 (7 bases). This CDR3 spans 16 amino acids. V shed 5 bases and J shed 4 bases, with 19 bases lying between them.

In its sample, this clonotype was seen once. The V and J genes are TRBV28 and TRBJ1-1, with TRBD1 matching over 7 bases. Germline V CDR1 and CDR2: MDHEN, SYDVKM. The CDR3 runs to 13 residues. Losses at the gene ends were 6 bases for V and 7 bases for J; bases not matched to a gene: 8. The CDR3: CASSDRQGDEAFF. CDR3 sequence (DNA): TGTGCCAGCAGCGACCGACAGGGTGATGAAGCTTTCTTT.

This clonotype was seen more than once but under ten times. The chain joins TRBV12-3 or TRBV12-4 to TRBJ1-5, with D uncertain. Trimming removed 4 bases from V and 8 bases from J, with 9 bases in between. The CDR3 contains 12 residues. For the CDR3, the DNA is TGTGCCAGCAGTTCCACAATCGAGCCCCAGCATTTT. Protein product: CASSSTIEPQHF.

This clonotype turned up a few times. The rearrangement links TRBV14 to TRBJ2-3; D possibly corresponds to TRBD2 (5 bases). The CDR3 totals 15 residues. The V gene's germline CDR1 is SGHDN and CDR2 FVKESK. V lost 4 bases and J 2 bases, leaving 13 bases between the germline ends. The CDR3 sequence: CASSPLRAHTDTQYF. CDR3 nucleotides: TGTGCCAGCAGCCCTCTGAGGGCGCACACAGATACGCAGTATTTT.

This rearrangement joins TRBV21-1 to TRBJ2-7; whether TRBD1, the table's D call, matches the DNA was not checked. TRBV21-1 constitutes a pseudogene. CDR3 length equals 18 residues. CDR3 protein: CASSKKINCLQETYEQYF. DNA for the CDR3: TGTGCCAGCAGCAAAAAGATCAATTGCTTACAGGAAACCTACGAGCAGTACTTC.

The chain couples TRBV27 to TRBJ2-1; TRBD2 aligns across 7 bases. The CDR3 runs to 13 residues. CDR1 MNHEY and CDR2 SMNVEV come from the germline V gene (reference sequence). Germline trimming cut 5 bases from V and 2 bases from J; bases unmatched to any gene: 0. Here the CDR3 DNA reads TGTGCCAGCAGTGGACTAGCCTACAATGAGCAGTTCTTC. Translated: CASSGLAYNEQFF.

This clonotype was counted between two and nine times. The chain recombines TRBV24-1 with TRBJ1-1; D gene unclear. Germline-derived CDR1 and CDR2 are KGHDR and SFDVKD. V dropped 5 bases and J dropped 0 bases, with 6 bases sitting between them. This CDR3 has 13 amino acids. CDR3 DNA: TGTGCCACCAGTGGGGGAATGAACACTGAAGCTTTCTTT. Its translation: CATSGGMNTEAFF.

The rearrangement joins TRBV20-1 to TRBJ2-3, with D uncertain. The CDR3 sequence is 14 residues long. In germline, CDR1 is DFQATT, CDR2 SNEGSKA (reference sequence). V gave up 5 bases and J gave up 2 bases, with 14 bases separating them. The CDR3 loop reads CSAVPYTFTDTQYF. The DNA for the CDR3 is TGCAGTGCTGTGCCCTATACTTTCACAGATACGCAGTATTTT.

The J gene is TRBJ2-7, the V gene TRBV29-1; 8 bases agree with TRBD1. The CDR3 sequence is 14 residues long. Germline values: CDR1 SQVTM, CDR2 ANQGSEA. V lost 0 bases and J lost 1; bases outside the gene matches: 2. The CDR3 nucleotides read TGCAGCGTTGAAGATGACAGGGGTTCCTACGAGCAGTACTTC. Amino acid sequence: CSVEDDRGSYEQYF.

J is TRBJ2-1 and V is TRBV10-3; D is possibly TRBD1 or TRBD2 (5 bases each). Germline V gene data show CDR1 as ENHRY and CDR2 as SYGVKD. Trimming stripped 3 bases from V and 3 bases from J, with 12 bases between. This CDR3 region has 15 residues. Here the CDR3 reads CAISEGDRGYNEQFF. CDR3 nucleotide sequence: TGTGCCATCAGTGAAGGGGACCGAGGCTACAATGAGCAGTTCTTC.

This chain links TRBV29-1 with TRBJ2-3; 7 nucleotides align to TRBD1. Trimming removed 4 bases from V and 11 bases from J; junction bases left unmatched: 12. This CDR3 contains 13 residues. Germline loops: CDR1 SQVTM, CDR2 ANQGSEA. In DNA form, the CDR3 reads TGCAGCGTTGCCATCCGGGACAGCCAATTGCAGTATTTT. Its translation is CSVAIRDSQLQYF.

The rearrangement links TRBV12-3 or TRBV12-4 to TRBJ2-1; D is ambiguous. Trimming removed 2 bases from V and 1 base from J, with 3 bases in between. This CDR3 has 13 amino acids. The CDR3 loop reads CASSLRSYNEQFF. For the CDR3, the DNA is TGTGCCAGCAGTTTAAGGTCCTACAATGAGCAGTTCTTC.

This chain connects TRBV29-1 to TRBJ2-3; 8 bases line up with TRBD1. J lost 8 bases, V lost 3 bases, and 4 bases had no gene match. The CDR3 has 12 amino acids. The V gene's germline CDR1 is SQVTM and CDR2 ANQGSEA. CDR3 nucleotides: TGCAGCGTTGACAGGGGGCTCGGTACGCAGTATTTT. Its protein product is CSVDRGLGTQYF.

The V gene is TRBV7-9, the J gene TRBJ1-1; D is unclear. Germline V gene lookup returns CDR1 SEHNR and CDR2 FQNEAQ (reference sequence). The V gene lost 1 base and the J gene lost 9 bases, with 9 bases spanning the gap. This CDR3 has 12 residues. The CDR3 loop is CASSLDKRQAFF. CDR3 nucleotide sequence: TGTGCCAGCAGCTTAGACAAAAGGCAAGCTTTCTTT.

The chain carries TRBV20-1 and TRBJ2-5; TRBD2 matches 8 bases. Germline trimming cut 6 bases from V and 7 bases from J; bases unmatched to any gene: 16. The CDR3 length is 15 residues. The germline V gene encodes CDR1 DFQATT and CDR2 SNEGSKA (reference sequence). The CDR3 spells CSAVRGTSRYGTQYF. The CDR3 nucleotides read TGCAGTGCCGTTCGCGGGACTAGTCGTTACGGGACCCAGTACTTC.

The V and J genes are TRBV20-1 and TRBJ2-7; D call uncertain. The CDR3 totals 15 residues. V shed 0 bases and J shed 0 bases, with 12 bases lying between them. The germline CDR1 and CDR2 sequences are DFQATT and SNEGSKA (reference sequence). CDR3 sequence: CSARDVGQNSYEQYF. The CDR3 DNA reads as TGCAGTGCTAGAGATGTTGGCCAGAACTCCTACGAGCAGTACTTC.

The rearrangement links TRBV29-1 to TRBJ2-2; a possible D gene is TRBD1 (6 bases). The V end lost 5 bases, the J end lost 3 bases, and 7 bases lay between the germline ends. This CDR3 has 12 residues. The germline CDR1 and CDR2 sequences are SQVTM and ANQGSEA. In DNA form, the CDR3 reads TGCAGCGTTTACAGGGACACCGGGGAGCTGTTTTTT. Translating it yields CSVYRDTGELFF.

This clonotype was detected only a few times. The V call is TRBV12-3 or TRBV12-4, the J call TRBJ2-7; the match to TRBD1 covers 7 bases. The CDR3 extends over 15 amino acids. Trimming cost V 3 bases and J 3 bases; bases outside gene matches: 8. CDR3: CASSFNGQAYYEQYF. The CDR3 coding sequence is TGTGCCAGCAGTTTCAACGGACAGGCCTACTACGAGCAGTACTTC.

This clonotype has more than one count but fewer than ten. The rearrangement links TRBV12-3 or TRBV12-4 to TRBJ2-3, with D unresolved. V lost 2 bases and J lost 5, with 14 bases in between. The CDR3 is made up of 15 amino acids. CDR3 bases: TGTGCCAGCAGTTTACAACCACTTGTTGGAGATACGCAGTATTTT. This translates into CASSLQPLVGDTQYF.

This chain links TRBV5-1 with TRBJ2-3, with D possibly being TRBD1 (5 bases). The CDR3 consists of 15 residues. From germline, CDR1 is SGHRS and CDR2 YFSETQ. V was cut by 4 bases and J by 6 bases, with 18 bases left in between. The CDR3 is CASSKDSAPWDTQYF. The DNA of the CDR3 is TGCGCCAGCAGCAAAGACAGCGCCCCATGGGATACGCAGTATTTT.